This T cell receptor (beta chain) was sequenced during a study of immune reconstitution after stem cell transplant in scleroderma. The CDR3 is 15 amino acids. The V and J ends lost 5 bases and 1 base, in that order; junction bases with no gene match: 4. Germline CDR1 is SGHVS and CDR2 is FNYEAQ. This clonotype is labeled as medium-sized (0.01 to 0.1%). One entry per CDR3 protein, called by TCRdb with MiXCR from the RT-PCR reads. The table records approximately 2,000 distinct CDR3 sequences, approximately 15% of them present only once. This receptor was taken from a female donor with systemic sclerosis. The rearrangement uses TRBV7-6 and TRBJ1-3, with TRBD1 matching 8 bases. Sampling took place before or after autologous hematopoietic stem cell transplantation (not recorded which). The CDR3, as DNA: TGTGCCAGCAGCCTCGACAGGGGTTCTGGAAACACCATATATTTT. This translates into CASSLDRGSGNTIYF.